This TCR beta chain was retrieved from a study of Graves' ophthalmopathy and Graves' hyperthyroidism. Germline V gene lookup returns CDR1 KGHDR and CDR2 SFDVKD. V was clipped by 8 bases and J by 1 base, with 10 bases between them. CDR3 length equals 13 residues. Transcripts of RNA were the source for amplifying TCR beta CDR3 regions. First-round RT-PCR used HTBI primers; second-round multiplex PCR followed. TCRdb independently ran MiXCR on the multiplex PCR reads; one entry per CDR3 protein. The sample contains approximately 500,000 distinct CDR3 sequences, approximately 14% of which appear only once. PBMCs came from roughly 10 ml of fresh peripheral blood. General study results and limits: Sensitivity of 65% to 71% and specificity of about 72% were achieved by the model that predicted ophthalmopathy progression. The majority of expanded thyroid clonotypes above 0.001 frequency also occurred in blood.

This clonotype was seen ten or more times. Its antigen remains unidentified. V is TRBV24-1 and J is TRBJ1-1, with D hard to call. Sequenced sample: blood. This clonotype was sampled from a woman in her twenties or thirties with Graves' ophthalmopathy. DNA of the CDR3: TGTGCCACCAAACCGGGAGGGAACACTGAAGCTTTCTTT. Its protein is CATKPGGNTEAFF.